The 9 T cell receptor beta chains below were found in one sample sequenced in a study of blood T cell repertoires in COVID-19. Libraries were prepared by immunoSEQ multiplex PCR; TCRdb keeps only in-frame clonotypes and omits some of them. The profile shows about 210,000 clones, roughly 86% of them singletons. The sample consisted of peripheral blood. The receptors derive from a woman between 35 and 50 years old with acute or convalescent COVID-19.

The rearrangement uses TRBV9 and TRBJ1-6; D ambiguous. V was shortened by 0 bases and J by 0 bases, with 10 bases between the two germline ends. This CDR3 has 17 residues. The germline V gene has CDR1 SGDLS and CDR2 YYNGEE. The CDR3 DNA sequence: TGTGCCAGCAGCGTAGCTACGCGGAACTCCTATAATTCACCCCTCCACTTT. Protein: CASSVATRNSYNSPLHF. Drawing the rest from reference TRBV9 and TRBJ1-6, the complete variable domain is DSGVTQTPKHLITATGQRVTLRCSPRSGDLSVYWYQQSLDQGLQFLIQYYNGEERAKGNILERFSAQQFPDLHSELNLSSLELGDSALYFCASSVATRNSYNSPLHFGNGTRLTVT.

As concerns this clone: One junction end does not reproduce the germline sequence, and a read error may be involved. Written as DNA, the CDR3 is TGTGCTAGCAGTCCCCGGGACAGGGGGCGAGGGGAGACCCAGTACTTC. Protein product: CASSPRDRGRGETQYF. The chain employs TRBV27 and TRBJ2-5, with 12 positions matching TRBD1. The germline gives CDR1 MNHEY, CDR2 SMNVEV (reference sequence). CDR3 length equals 16 residues.

The V and J genes are TRBV7-9 and TRBJ2-7, with 10 nucleotides matching TRBD2. Germline lookup yields CDR1 SEHNR and CDR2 FQNEAQ (reference sequence). The length of the CDR3 is 16 residues. V shed 1 base, J shed 2 bases, and the junction held 5 bases outside the gene matches. The CDR3 is CASSLVPLAGAYEQYF. In DNA form, the CDR3 reads TGTGCCAGCAGCTTAGTACCCCTAGCGGGGGCCTACGAGCAGTACTTC.

The chain is built from TRBV30 and TRBJ2-1; tentatively, D is TRBD2 (5 bases). V shed 8 bases and J shed 2 bases, with 16 bases lying between them. CDR1 and CDR2 (germline): GTSNPN, SVGIG (reference sequence). The CDR3 spans 14 residues. This CDR3 reads CALGLFKAYNEQFF. CDR3 bases: TGTGCCCTTGGACTGTTCAAAGCCTACAATGAGCAGTTCTTC. Drawing the rest from reference TRBV30 and TRBJ2-1, the complete variable domain is SQTIHQWPATLVQPVGSPLSLECTVEGTSNPNLYWYRQAAGRGLQLLFYSVGIGQISSEVPQNLSASRPQDRQFILSSKKLLLSDSGFYLCALGLFKAYNEQFFGPGTRLTVL.

The chain couples TRBV20-1 to TRBJ2-4, with 11 bases fitting TRBD1. The CDR3 runs to 19 residues. CDR1 and CDR2 (germline): DFQATT, SNEGSKA (reference sequence). J gave up 6 bases and V 3 bases, and 19 bases lay outside the gene matches. CDR3 amino acids: CSASWTGGFASGFGNIQYF. CDR3 DNA: TGCAGTGCTAGTTGGACAGGGGGCTTCGCGTCCGGTTTCGGAAACATTCAGTACTTC.

This rearrangement joins TRBV7-9 to TRBJ2-5; possibly TRBD2 for D (6 bases). Trimming pared 4 bases from V and 5 bases from J, leaving 17 bases between. This CDR3 spans 15 amino acids. Germline CDR1 SEHNR, CDR2 FQNEAQ (reference sequence). The CDR3 DNA follows: TGTGCCAGCAGCTCCGGCCCCACTAGCAGGGAGACCCAGTACTTC. This translates into CASSSGPTSRETQYF.

V gene TRBV27 combines with J gene TRBJ1-1, with D possibly matching TRBD1 (6 bases). Trimming took 7 bases from V and 6 from J, leaving 18 bases between them. From germline, CDR1 is MNHEY and CDR2 SMNVEV (reference sequence). The CDR3 totals 14 residues. In nucleotides, the CDR3 is TGTGCCAGCACTGATACAGGGTTTGGCGCTGAAGCTTTCTTT. Translated, it gives CASTDTGFGAEAFF.

CDR3 amino acids: CASSLTAGEADTQYF. CDR3 bases: TGTGCCAGCAGCTTAACAGCGGGAGAGGCAGATACGCAGTATTTT. V gene TRBV11-3 combines with J gene TRBJ2-3, with 8 nucleotides matching TRBD2. The length of the CDR3 is 15 residues. The V gene's germline CDR1 is SGHNT and CDR2 YENEEA. V lost 2 bases to trimming and J lost 4 bases; unmatched junction nucleotides: 5.

Comment on this clone: A read error is possible here, since a much larger clone lies one base away. The gene calls are TRBV4-3 and TRBJ2-7; 9 bases are a match to TRBD1. The CDR3 runs 14 residues. Trimming at V came to 3 bases and at J to 2 bases, leaving 2 bases not matched to a gene. CDR1 and CDR2 from the germline V gene are LGHNA and YSLEER. The CDR3 nucleotides read TGCGCCAGCAGCCAGGACAGGGGCACCTACGAGCAGTACTTC. It yields the protein CASSQDRGTYEQYF.